This TCR beta chain emerged from a study of cytomegalovirus exposure and HLA in healthy donors. The study, taken as a whole, reports: Sequencing depth roughly uniform across donors was assumed in presence/absence analyses. Highly shared variants forming one cluster were likely a sequencing artifact.

All donors participated as healthy donors of bone marrow. CDR3 length: 16 amino acids. Per germline, CDR1 MNHNS and CDR2 SASEGT. V was pared by 1 base and J by 5 bases, with 6 bases of the junction left unmatched. With 60 Vbeta and 13 Jbeta primers, the PCR was carried out. Using immunoSEQ multiplex PCR, the repertoire was profiled, and TCRdb retains in-frame clones only, with some absent. The data hold 99,000 or so clones, with approximately 81% observed a single time. Concerning this clone itself: The antigen is unknown.

Sequencing was done on a sample of PBMCs. The sequence derives from a man aged 30 to 45 in good health and CMV-seronegative. The chain carries TRBV6-1 and TRBJ2-5; TRBD1 matches at 11 bases. In nucleotides, the CDR3 is TGTGCCAGCAGTGAAGTAAGGACAGGGGGCCCTGAGACCCAGTACTTC. Encoded protein: CASSEVRTGGPETQYF.